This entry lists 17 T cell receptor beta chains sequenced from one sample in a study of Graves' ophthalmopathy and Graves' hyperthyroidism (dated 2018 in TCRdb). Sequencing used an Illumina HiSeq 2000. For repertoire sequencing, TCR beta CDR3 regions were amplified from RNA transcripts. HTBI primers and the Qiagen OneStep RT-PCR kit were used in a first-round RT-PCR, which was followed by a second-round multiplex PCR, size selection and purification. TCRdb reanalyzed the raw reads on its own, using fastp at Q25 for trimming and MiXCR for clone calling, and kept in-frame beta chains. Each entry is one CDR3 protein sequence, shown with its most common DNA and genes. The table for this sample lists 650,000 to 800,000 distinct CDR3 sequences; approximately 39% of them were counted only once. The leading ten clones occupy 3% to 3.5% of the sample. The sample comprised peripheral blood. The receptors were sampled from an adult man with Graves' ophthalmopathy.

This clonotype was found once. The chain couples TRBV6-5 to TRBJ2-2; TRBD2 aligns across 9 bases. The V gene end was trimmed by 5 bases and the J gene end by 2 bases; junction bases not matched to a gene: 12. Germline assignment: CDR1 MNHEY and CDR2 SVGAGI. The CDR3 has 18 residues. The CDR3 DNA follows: TGTGCCAGCAGTCCCTCGGCGGTAGCGGGAGTCAACACCGGGGAGCTGTTTTTT. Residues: CASSPSAVAGVNTGELFF.

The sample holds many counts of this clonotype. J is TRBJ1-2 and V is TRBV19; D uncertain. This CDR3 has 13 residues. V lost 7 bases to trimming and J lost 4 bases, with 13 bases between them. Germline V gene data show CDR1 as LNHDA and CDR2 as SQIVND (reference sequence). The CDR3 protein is CASTLGLRYGYTF. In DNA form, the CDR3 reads TGTGCCAGTACCTTAGGACTGCGCTATGGCTACACCTTC.

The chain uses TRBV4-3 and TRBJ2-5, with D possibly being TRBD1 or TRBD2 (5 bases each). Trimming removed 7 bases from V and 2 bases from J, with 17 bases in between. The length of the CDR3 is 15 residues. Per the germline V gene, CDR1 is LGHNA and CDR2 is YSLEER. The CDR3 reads CASIWLRGQQETQYF. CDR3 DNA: TGCGCCAGCATCTGGTTGAGGGGTCAGCAAGAGACCCAGTACTTC.

CDR3 sequence reads: CASSSGRLNQPQHF. The CDR3 DNA reads TGTGCCAGCAGTTCAGGGCGGCTCAATCAGCCCCAGCATTTT. The chain couples TRBV2 to TRBJ1-5; a weak D match, TRBD1 (5 bases). In germline, CDR1 is SNHLY, CDR2 FYNNEI. This CDR3 comprises 14 residues. Trimming cost V 5 bases and J 3 bases, with 11 bases left between them.

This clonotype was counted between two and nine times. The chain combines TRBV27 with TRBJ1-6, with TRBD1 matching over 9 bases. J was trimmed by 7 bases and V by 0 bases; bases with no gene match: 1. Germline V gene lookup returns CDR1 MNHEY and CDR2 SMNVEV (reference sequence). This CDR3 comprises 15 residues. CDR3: CASSLSDRGNSPLHF. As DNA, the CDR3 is TGTGCCAGCAGTTTATCGGACAGGGGAAATTCACCCCTCCACTTT.

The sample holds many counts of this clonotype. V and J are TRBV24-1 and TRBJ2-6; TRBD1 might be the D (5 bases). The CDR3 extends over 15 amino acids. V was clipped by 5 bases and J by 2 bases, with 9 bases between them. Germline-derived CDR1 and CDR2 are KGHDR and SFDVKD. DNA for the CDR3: TGTGCCACCAGTGCCCCAGGGACTGGGGCCAACGTCCTGACTTTC. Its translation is CATSAPGTGANVLTF.

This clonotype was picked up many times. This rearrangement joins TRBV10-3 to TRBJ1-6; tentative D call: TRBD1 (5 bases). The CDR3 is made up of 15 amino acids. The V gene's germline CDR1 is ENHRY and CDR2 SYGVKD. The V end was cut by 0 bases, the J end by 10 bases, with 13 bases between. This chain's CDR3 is CAISESRIRGSPLHF. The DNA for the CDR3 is TGTGCCATCAGTGAGTCTCGGATAAGGGGATCACCCCTCCACTTT.

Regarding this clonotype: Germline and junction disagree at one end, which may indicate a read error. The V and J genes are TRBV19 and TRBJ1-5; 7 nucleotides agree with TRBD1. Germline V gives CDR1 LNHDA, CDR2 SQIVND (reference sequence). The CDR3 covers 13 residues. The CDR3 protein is CASTKGGKQPQHF. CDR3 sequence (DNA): TGTGCCAGTACTAAAGGGGGCAAACAGCCCCAGCATTTT.

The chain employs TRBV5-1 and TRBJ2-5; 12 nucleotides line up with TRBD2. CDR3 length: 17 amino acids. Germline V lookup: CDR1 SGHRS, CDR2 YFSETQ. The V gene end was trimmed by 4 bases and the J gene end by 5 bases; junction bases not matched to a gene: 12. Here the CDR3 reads CASSAPSGRARGETQYF. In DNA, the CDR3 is TGCGCCAGCAGCGCGCCTAGCGGGAGGGCCCGGGGGGAGACCCAGTACTTC.

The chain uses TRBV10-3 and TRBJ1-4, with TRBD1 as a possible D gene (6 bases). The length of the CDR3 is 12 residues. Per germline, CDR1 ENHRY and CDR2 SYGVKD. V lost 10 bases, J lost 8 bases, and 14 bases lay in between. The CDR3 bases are TGTGCCACCTCGGTGGGGGGCGAAAAACTGTTTTTT. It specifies CATSVGGEKLFF.

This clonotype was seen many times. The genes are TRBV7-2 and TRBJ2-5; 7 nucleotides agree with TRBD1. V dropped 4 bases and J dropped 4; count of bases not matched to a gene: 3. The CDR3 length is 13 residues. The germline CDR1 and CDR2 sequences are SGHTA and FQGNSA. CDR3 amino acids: CASSSNRGETQYF. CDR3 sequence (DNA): TGTGCCAGCAGCTCAAACAGGGGAGAGACCCAGTACTTC.

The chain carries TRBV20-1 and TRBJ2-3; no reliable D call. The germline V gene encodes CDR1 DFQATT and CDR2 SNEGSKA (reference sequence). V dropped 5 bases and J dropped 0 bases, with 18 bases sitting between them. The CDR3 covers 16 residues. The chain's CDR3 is CSASTVVGISTDTQYF. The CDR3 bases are TGCAGTGCTTCTACAGTGGTGGGGATTAGCACAGATACGCAGTATTTT.

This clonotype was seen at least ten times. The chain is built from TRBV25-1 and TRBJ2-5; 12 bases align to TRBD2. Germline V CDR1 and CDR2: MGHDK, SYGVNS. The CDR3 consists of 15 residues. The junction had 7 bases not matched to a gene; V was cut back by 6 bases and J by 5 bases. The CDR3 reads CASSRGLAGSETQYF. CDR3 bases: TGTGCCAGCAGCCGCGGACTAGCGGGGTCGGAGACCCAGTACTTC.

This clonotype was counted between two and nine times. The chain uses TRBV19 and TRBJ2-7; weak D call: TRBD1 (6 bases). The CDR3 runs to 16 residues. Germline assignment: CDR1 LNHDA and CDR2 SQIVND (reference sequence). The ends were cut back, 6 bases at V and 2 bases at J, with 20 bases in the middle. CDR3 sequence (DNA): TGTGCCAGTAGCCCGGCGGTCGGACAGCCAGCCTACGAGCAGTACTTC. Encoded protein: CASSPAVGQPAYEQYF. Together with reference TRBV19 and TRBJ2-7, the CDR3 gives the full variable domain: DGGITQSPKYLFRKEGQNVTLSCEQNLNHDAMYWYRQDPGQGLRLIYYSQIVNDFQKGDIAEGYSVSREKKESFPLTVTSAQKNPTAFYLCASSPAVGQPAYEQYFGPGTRLTVT.

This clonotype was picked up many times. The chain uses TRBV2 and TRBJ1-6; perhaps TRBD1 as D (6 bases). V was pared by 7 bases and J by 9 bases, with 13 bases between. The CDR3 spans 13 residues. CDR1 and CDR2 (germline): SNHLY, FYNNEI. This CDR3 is CASTGAISSPLHF. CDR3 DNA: TGTGCCAGCACGGGGGCGATTAGTTCACCCCTCCACTTT.

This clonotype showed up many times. The CDR3 region is CASSYQGNTGELFF. The CDR3, as DNA: TGCGCCAGCAGCTACCAGGGAAACACCGGGGAGCTGTTTTTT. The chain couples TRBV5-1 to TRBJ2-2, with a weak D call TRBD1 (5 bases). Germline lookup yields CDR1 SGHRS and CDR2 YFSETQ. Trimming removed 3 bases from V and 2 bases from J, with 8 bases in between. CDR3 length: 14 amino acids.

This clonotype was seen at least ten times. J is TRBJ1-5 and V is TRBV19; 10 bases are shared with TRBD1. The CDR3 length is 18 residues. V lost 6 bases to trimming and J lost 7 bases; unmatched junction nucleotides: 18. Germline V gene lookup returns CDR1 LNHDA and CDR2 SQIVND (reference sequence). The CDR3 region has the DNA TGTGCCAGTAGCGCAACCGCGGGACAGGGGAACGATCGGCAGCCCCAGCATTTT. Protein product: CASSATAGQGNDRQPQHF.